This TCR beta chain was sequenced in a study of shared clonotypes between healthy human individuals. General study results and limits: Sharing across four donors was seen in 5% to 5.5% of naive CD4 clonotypes. The four-donor shared clonotypes exceeded non-shared clonotypes in generation probability, with non-shared ones scoring lower.

The repertoire was sequenced with immunoSEQ multiplex PCR; TCRdb's copy has only in-frame clones and lacks some. The data show almost 750,000 clones, approximately 72% seen once. J gave up 1 base and V 4 bases, and 5 bases lay outside the gene matches. Germline V CDR1 and CDR2: SGHDT, YYEEEE. The CDR3 contains 15 residues. Comments on this clone: Its matching antigen is unknown.

The chain has TRBV5-6 and TRBJ2-4, with TRBD1 identical over 7 bases. Sequenced input: memory CD4+ T cells sorted from blood. The subset: CD45RA-negative fraction. This TCR was sampled from a woman aged 30 to 39 in good health. CDR3 region: CASSLTTGAKNIQYF. The CDR3 nucleotides read TGTGCCAGCAGCCTGACGACAGGGGCCAAAAACATTCAGTACTTC.